This TCR beta chain is from a study of identical twins. V shed 1 base and J shed 5 bases, with 8 bases lying between them. Per germline, CDR1 SNHLY and CDR2 FYNNEI. This CDR3 region has 13 residues. Template switching supplied a universal primer site; unique molecular identifiers were carried on the cDNA. TCRdb reanalysed the 5' RACE reads using MiXCR and keeps one entry per CDR3 protein. The data hold about 240,000 distinct CDR3 sequences, with about 11% observed a single time. The material sequenced was memory T cells sorted from blood. This chain joins TRBV2 and TRBJ1-2; D is unresolved. The clonotype originates from a man aged 50-59 years in good health. The DNA for the CDR3 is TGTGCCAGCAGTGAAGGGACGGCTTATGGCTACACCTTC. Amino acid sequence: CASSEGTAYGYTF.